Listed below are T cell receptor beta chains from one sample, sequenced in a study of T cell repertoires in cytomegalovirus infection. Their specific antigens are unknown. One entry per CDR3 protein, called by TCRdb with MiXCR from the reads. Of about 920,000 distinct CDR3 sequences in the sample, approximately 31% were seen once. Specimen: cultured CD8+ T cells from PBMCs, collected from culture after CMV antigen stimulation. The receptors originated from a human donor in good health (CMV status not recorded). Some clones in this sample may be carry-over from other donors' samples. The CDR3 runs from the conserved cysteine through the conserved F or W. Each record gives: D gene, V gene, J gene, clone size, CDR3 length, CDR3 protein, CDR3 DNA. D genes are given only for firm matches. Size is stated for part of the rows, as once, few or many counts, or as a class when the clone is expanded.

d_gene: .
v_gene: TRBV4-1
j_gene: TRBJ2-1
abundance: .
len: 21
CDR3aa: CASSQDLIGDIRSFSYNEQFF
CDR3nt: TGCGCCAGCAGCCAAGATCTAATTGGGGACATTCGCTCTTTCTCCTACAATGAGCAGTTCTTC

d_gene: .
v_gene: TRBV15
j_gene: TRBJ2-3
abundance: few
len: 14
CDR3aa: CATSQKRRGDTQYF
CDR3nt: TGTGCCACCAGCCAGAAAAGACGGGGGGATACGCAGTATTTT

d_gene: .
v_gene: TRBV6-6
j_gene: TRBJ2-2
abundance: few
len: 15
CDR3aa: CASSYTATTFGELFF
CDR3nt: TGTGCCAGCAGTTATACTGCGACTACTTTTGGGGAGCTGTTTTTT

d_gene: TRBD1
v_gene: TRBV6-2/TRBV6-3
j_gene: TRBJ1-5
abundance: once
len: 16
CDR3aa: CASSTPQTGGILPQHF
CDR3nt: TGTGCCAGCAGTACCCCCCAGACAGGGGGGATTCTGCCCCAGCATTTT

d_gene: .
v_gene: TRBV7-2
j_gene: TRBJ2-7
abundance: many
len: 13
CDR3aa: CASSLEVFLEQYF
CDR3nt: TGTGCCAGCAGCTTAGAAGTTTTCTTGGAGCAGTACTTC

d_gene: .
v_gene: TRBV4-1
j_gene: TRBJ1-2
abundance: .
len: 14
CDR3aa: CASSQVGENYGYTF
CDR3nt: TGCGCCAGCAGCCAAGTAGGGGAAAACTATGGCTACACCTTC

d_gene: TRBD2
v_gene: TRBV20-1
j_gene: TRBJ2-1
abundance: .
len: 16
CDR3aa: CSARDQLAGLYNEQFF
CDR3nt: TGCAGTGCTAGAGATCAACTAGCGGGTTTATACAATGAGCAGTTCTTC

d_gene: .
v_gene: TRBV6-6
j_gene: TRBJ1-1
abundance: few
len: 13
CDR3aa: CAIPSRGDTEAFF
CDR3nt: TGTGCCATCCCGAGCCGGGGTGACACTGAAGCTTTCTTT

d_gene: .
v_gene: TRBV9
j_gene: TRBJ2-3
abundance: .
len: 15
CDR3aa: CASSVVPSYVDTQYF
CDR3nt: TGTGCCAGCAGCGTAGTTCCTAGCTATGTAGATACGCAGTATTTT

d_gene: .
v_gene: TRBV7-6
j_gene: TRBJ1-1
abundance: .
len: 12
CDR3aa: CVSSLGNTEAFF
CDR3nt: TGTGTCAGCAGCCTGGGGAACACTGAAGCTTTCTTT

d_gene: .
v_gene: TRBV24-1
j_gene: TRBJ1-1
abundance: .
len: 15
CDR3aa: CATSDTQGRDAEAFF
CDR3nt: TGTGCCACCAGTGATACCCAGGGACGGGACGCTGAAGCTTTCTTT

d_gene: .
v_gene: TRBV19
j_gene: TRBJ1-1
abundance: .
len: 12
CDR3aa: CASMQGNTEAFF
CDR3nt: TGTGCCAGTATGCAGGGAAACACTGAAGCTTTCTTT

d_gene: .
v_gene: TRBV20-1
j_gene: TRBJ1-1
abundance: few
len: 12
CDR3aa: CSAQNLNTEAFF
CDR3nt: TGCAGTGCCCAAAATCTGAACACTGAAGCTTTCTTT

d_gene: .
v_gene: TRBV4-2
j_gene: TRBJ2-1
abundance: .
len: 18
CDR3aa: CASSEDGGQATSYNEQFF
CDR3nt: TGTGCCAGCAGCGAAGATGGGGGTCAAGCTACTTCCTACAATGAGCAGTTCTTC

d_gene: .
v_gene: TRBV20-1
j_gene: TRBJ2-3
abundance: .
len: 14
CDR3aa: CSARDFASTDTQYF
CDR3nt: TGCAGTGCTAGAGATTTTGCGAGTACAGATACGCAGTATTTT

d_gene: TRBD2
v_gene: TRBV7-6
j_gene: TRBJ2-1
abundance: few
len: 14
CDR3aa: CASSLLAGWNEQFF
CDR3nt: TGTGCCAGCAGCTTACTAGCGGGGTGGAATGAGCAGTTCTTC

d_gene: TRBD1
v_gene: TRBV7-6
j_gene: TRBJ1-6
abundance: few
len: 18
CDR3aa: CASSLDRAGGELGSPLHF
CDR3nt: TGTGCCAGCAGCTTAGATCGCGCAGGGGGTGAATTAGGGTCACCCCTCCACTTT

d_gene: .
v_gene: TRBV28
j_gene: TRBJ2-5
abundance: .
len: 13
CDR3aa: CASSPSPVETQYF
CDR3nt: TGTGCCAGCAGTCCCTCCCCGGTAGAGACCCAGTACTTC

d_gene: .
v_gene: TRBV7-3
j_gene: TRBJ2-5
abundance: .
len: 15
CDR3aa: CASSWNRVPQETQYF
CDR3nt: TGTGCCAGCAGTTGGAACAGGGTCCCCCAAGAGACCCAGTACTTC

d_gene: .
v_gene: TRBV27
j_gene: TRBJ1-6
abundance: once
len: 14
CDR3aa: CASSFGGDYSPLHF
CDR3nt: TGTGCCAGCAGTTTTGGGGGGGATTACTCACCCCTCCACTTT

d_gene: .
v_gene: TRBV10-3
j_gene: TRBJ1-1
abundance: few
len: 14
CDR3aa: CALRTGAGDTEAFF
CDR3nt: TGTGCCCTACGAACGGGGGCTGGAGACACTGAAGCTTTCTTT

d_gene: .
v_gene: TRBV19
j_gene: TRBJ1-2
abundance: .
len: 14
CDR3aa: CASSIYRDPHGYTF
CDR3nt: TGTGCCAGTAGTATCTACAGGGATCCCCATGGCTACACCTTC

d_gene: .
v_gene: TRBV7-2
j_gene: TRBJ2-7
abundance: many
len: 14
CDR3aa: CASSLGGQYYEQYF
CDR3nt: TGTGCCAGCAGCTTAGGAGGACAGTACTACGAGCAGTACTTC

d_gene: .
v_gene: TRBV27
j_gene: TRBJ1-6
abundance: .
len: 15
CDR3aa: CASSPGHPSNSPLHF
CDR3nt: TGTGCCAGCAGCCCGGGACACCCGTCTAATTCACCCCTCCACTTT

d_gene: .
v_gene: TRBV15
j_gene: TRBJ2-2
abundance: many
len: 14
CDR3aa: CATSPERGAGELFF
CDR3nt: TGTGCCACCAGCCCGGAAAGGGGCGCCGGGGAGCTGTTTTTT

d_gene: .
v_gene: TRBV6-2/TRBV6-3
j_gene: TRBJ1-5
abundance: few
len: 15
CDR3aa: CASSYSSRGNQPQHF
CDR3nt: TGTGCCAGCAGTTACTCGAGCCGGGGCAATCAGCCCCAGCATTTT

d_gene: .
v_gene: TRBV12-3/TRBV12-4
j_gene: TRBJ2-2
abundance: .
len: 16
CDR3aa: CASSLIPGSPTGELFF
CDR3nt: TGTGCCAGCAGTTTGATTCCAGGGTCCCCCACCGGGGAGCTGTTTTTT

d_gene: TRBD1
v_gene: TRBV7-9
j_gene: TRBJ1-1
abundance: many
len: 17
CDR3aa: CASSLSSGDRAKFEAFF
CDR3nt: TGTGCCAGCAGCTTATCGTCCGGGGACAGGGCCAAATTTGAAGCTTTCTTT